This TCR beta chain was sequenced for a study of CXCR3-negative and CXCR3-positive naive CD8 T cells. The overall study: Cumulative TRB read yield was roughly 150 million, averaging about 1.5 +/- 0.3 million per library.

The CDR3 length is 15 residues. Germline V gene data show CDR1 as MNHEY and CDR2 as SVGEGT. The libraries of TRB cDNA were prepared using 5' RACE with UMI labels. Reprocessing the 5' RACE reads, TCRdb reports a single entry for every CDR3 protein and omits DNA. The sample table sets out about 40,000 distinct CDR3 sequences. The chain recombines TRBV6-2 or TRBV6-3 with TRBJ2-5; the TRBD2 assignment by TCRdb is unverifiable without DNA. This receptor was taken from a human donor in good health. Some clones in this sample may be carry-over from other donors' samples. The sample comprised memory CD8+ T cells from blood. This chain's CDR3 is CASSYLAGDQETQYF.